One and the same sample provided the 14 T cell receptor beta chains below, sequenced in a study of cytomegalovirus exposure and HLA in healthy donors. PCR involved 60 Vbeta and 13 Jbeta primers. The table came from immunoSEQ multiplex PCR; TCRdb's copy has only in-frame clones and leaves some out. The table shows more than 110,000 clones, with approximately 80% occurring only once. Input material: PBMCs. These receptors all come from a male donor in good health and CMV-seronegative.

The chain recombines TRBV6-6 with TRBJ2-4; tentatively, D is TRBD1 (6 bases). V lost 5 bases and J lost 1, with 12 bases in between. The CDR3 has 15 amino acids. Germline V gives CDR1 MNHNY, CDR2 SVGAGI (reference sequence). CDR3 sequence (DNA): TGTGCCAGCAGTACCCCCCAGGGGGCCAAAAACATTCAGTACTTC. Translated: CASSTPQGAKNIQYF.

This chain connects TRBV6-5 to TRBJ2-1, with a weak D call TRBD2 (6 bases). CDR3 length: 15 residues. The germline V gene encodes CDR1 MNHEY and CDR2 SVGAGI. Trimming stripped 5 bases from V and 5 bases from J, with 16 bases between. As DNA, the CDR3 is TGTGCCAGCAGTCCTCAGAGCGGGTTAGACAATGAGCAGTTCTTC. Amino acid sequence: CASSPQSGLDNEQFF.

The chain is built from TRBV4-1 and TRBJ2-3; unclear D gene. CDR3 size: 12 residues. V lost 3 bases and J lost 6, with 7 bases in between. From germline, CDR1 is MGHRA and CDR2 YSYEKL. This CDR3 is CASSHPADTQYF. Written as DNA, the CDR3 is TGCGCCAGCAGCCACCCCGCGGATACGCAGTATTTT.

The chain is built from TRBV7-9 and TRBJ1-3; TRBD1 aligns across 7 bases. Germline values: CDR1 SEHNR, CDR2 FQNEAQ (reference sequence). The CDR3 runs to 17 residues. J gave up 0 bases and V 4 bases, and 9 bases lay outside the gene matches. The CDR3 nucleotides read TGTGCCAGCAGCTCGTTGACAGGGCCCATCTCTGGAAACACCATATATTTT. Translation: CASSSLTGPISGNTIYF.

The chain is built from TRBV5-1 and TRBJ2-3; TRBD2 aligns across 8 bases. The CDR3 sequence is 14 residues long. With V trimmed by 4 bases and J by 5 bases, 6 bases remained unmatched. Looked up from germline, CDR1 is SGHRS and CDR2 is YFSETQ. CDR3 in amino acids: CASSISGAIDTQYF. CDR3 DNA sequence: TGCGCCAGCAGCATTAGCGGGGCCATAGATACGCAGTATTTT.

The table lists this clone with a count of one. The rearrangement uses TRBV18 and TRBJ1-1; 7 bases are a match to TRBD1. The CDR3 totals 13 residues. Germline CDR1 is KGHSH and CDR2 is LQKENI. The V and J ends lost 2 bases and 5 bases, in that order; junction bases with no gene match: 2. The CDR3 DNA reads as TGTGCCAGCTCACCAAGGGGGCAAACTGAAGCTTTCTTT. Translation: CASSPRGQTEAFF.

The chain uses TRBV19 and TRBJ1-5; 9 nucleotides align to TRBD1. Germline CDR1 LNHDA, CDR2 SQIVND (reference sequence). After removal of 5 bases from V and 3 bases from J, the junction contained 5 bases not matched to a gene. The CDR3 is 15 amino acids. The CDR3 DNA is TGTGCCAGTAGTCTAGGGGACAGGGACAATCAGCCCCAGCATTTT. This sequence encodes CASSLGDRDNQPQHF. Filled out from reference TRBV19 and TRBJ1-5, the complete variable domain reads DGGITQSPKYLFRKEGQNVTLSCEQNLNHDAMYWYRQDPGQGLRLIYYSQIVNDFQKGDIAEGYSVSREKKESFPLTVTSAQKNPTAFYLCASSLGDRDNQPQHFGDGTRLSIL.

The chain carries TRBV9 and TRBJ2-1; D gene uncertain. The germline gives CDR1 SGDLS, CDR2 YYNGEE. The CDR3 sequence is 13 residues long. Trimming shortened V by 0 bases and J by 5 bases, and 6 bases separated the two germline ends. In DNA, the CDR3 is TGTGCCAGCAGCGTAGAAGCGAACAATGAGCAGTTCTTC. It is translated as CASSVEANNEQFF.

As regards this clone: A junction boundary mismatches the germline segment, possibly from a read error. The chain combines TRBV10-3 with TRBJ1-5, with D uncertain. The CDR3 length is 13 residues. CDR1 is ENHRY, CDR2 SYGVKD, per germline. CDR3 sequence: CAISEDRNQSQHF. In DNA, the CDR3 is TGTGCCATCAGTGAGGATCGTAATCAGTCCCAGCATTTT.

Written as DNA, the CDR3 is TGTGCCAGCAGTTACCAAACTAGCTTGGAGACCCAGTACTTC. Translated, it gives CASSYQTSLETQYF. This chain connects TRBV6-6 to TRBJ2-5, with D perhaps TRBD2 (6 bases). Trimming took 2 bases from V and 5 from J, leaving 12 bases between them. Germline loops: CDR1 MNHNY, CDR2 SVGAGI (reference sequence). The CDR3 is 14 residues long.

The CDR3 loop reads CASGTGGAANVLTF. As DNA, the CDR3 is TGTGCCAGCGGGACAGGTGGGGCGGCCAACGTCCTGACTTTC. The chain links TRBV5-8 to TRBJ2-6, with 8 bases identical to TRBD1. The J segment lost 6 bases and the V segment lost 7 bases, leaving 6 bases of the junction unmatched. This CDR3 contains 14 residues. CDR1 SGHTS and CDR2 YDEGEE come from the germline V gene. The complete variable domain, with remaining parts taken from reference TRBV5-8 and TRBJ2-6, reads EAGVTQSPTHLIKTRGQQATLRCSPISGHTSVYWYQQALGLGLQFLLWYDEGEERNRGNFPPRFSGRQFPNYSSELNVNALELEDSALYLCASGTGGAANVLTFGAGSRLTVL.

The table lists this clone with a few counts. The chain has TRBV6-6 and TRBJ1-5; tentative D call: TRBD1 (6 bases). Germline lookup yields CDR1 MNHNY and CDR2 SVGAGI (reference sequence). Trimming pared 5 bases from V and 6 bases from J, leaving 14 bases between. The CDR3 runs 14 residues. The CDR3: CASSLIQGIQPQHF. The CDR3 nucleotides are TGTGCCAGCAGTCTCATACAGGGTATTCAGCCCCAGCATTTT.

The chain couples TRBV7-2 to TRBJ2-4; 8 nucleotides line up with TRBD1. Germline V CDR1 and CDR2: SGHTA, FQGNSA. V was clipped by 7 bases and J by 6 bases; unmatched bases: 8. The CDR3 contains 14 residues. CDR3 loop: CASTLGQDRNIQYF. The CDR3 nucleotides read TGTGCCAGCACCCTGGGACAGGATAGAAACATTCAGTACTTC.

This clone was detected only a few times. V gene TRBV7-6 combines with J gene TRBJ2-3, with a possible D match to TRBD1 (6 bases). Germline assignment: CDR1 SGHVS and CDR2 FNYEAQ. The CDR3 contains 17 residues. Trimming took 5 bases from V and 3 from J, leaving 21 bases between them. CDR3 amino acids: CASSPAHGEGETDTQYF. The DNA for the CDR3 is TGTGCCAGCAGCCCAGCCCATGGTGAGGGGGAGACAGATACGCAGTATTTT.